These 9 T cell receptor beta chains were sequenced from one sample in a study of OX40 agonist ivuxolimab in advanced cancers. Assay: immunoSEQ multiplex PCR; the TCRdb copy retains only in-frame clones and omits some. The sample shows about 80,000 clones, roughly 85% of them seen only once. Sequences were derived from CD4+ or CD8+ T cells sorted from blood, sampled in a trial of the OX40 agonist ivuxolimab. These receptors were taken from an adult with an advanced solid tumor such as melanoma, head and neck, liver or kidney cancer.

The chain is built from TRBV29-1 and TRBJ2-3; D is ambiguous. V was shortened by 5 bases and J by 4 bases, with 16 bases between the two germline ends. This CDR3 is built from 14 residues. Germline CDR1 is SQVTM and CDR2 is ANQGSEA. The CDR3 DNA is TGCAGCGTTTTGCCCTCCGTTGGGGCAGATACGCAGTATTTT. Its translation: CSVLPSVGADTQYF.

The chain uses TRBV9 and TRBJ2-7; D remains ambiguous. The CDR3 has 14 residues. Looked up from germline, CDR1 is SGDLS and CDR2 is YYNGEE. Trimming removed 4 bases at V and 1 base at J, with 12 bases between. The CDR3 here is CASSKTLGSYEQYF. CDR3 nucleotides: TGTGCCAGCAGCAAGACTTTGGGTTCCTACGAGCAGTACTTC.

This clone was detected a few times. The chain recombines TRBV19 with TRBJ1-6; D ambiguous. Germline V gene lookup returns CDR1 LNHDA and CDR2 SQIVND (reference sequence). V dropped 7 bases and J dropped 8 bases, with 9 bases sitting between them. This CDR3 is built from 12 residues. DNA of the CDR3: TGTGCCAGTACCTTCGGAGATTCACCCCTCCACTTT. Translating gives CASTFGDSPLHF.

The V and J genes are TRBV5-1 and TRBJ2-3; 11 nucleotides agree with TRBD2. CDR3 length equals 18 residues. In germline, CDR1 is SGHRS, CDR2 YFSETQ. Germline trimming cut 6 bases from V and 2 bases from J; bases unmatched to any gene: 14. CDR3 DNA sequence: TGCGCCAGCAACCAAAACTCCGGGACTAGCGGAATCACAGATACGCAGTATTTT. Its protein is CASNQNSGTSGITDTQYF.

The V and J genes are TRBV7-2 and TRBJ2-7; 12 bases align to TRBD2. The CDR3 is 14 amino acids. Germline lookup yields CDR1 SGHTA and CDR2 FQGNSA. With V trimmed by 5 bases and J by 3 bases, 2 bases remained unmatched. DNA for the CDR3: TGTGCCAGCAGCGGACTAGCGGGAAACTACGAGCAGTACTTC. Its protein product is CASSGLAGNYEQYF. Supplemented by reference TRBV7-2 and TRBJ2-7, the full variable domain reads GAGVSQSPSNKVTEKGKDVELRCDPISGHTALYWYRQSLGQGLEFLIYFQGNSAPDKSGLPSDRFSAERTGGSVSTLTIQRTQQEDSAVYLCASSGLAGNYEQYFGPGTRLTVT.

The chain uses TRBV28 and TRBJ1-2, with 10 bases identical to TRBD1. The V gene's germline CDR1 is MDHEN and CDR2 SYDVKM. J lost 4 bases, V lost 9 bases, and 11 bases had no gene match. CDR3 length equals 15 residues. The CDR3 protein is CASFSTGGGSYGYTF. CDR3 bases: TGTGCCAGTTTTTCGACAGGGGGCGGTAGCTATGGCTACACCTTC.

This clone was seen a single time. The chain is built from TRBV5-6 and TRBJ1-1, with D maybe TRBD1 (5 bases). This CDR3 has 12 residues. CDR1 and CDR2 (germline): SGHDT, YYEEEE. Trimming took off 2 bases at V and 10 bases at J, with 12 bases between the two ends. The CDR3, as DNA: TGTGCCAGCAGCTTACGCAGGGCTGGAGCTTTCTTT. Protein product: CASSLRRAGAFF.

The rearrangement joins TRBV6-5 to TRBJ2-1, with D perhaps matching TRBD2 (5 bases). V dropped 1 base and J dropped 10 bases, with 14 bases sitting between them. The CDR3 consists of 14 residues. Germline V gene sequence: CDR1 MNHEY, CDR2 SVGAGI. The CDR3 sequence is CASSYYSKRGEQFF. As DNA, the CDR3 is TGTGCCAGCAGTTACTATAGCAAACGCGGGGAGCAGTTCTTC.

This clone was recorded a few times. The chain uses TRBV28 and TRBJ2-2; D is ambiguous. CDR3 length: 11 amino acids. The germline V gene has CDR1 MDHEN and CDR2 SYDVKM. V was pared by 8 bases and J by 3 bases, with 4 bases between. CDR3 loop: CASVHTGELFF. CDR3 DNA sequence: TGTGCCAGCGTCCACACCGGGGAGCTGTTTTTT.